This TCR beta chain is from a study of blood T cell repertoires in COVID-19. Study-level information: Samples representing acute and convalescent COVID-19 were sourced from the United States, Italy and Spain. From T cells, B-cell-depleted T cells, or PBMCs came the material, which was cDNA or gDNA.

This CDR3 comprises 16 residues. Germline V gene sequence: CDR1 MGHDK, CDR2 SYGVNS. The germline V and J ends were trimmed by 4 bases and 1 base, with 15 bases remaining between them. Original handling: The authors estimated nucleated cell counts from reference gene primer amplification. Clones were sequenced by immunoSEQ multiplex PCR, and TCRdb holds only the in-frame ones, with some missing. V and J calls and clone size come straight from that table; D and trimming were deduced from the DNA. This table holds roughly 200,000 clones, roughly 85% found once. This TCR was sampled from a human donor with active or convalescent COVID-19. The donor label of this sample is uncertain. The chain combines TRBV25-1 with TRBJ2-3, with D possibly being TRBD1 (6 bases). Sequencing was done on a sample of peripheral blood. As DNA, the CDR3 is TGTGCCAGCAGTGGGGGGCTGATGGGGGGCACAGATACGCAGTATTTT. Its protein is CASSGGLMGGTDTQYF. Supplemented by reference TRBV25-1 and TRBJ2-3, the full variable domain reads EADIYQTPRYLVIGTGKKITLECSQTMGHDKMYWYQQDPGMELHLIHYSYGVNSTEKGDLSSESTVSRIRTEHFPLTLESARPSHTSQYLCASSGGLMGGTDTQYFGPGTRLTVL.